The 32 T cell receptor beta chains reported below all come from one sample, sequenced in a study of T cells after somatic rescue of genetic block (dated by TCRdb to the early 2020s). Library method: the immunoSEQ multiplex PCR assay. As stored in TCRdb, this immuneACCESS dataset retains in-frame rearrangements with V and J assigned. A fraction of the clones does not appear; measured against another copy, unresolved V genes explain less than half of the discrepancy, and the remainder lacks a known reason. Across this sample there are approximately 100,000 clones, with 85% to 90% seen only once. Around 1.6% of the sample is in the top ten clones. Sequences were obtained from peripheral blood mononuclear cells (PBMCs). Every receptor here comes from a woman aged 18 to 35.

CDR3: CASSFPEGTGELFF. The DNA for the CDR3 is TGTGCCAGCAGCTTCCCGGAGGGGACCGGGGAGCTGTTTTTT. This sequence joins TRBV7-6 and TRBJ2-2, with a weak D call TRBD2 (6 bases). In germline, CDR1 is SGHVS, CDR2 FNYEAQ. With 3 bases removed from V and 5 bases from J, the gap between germline ends came to 10 bases. CDR3 length: 14 amino acids.

The chain couples TRBV6-1 to TRBJ2-3; TRBD2 agrees at 11 bases. This CDR3 region has 15 residues. The V and J ends lost 5 bases and 4 bases, in that order; junction bases with no gene match: 5. Germline CDR1 reads MNHNS; CDR2 reads SASEGT. The CDR3 nucleotides are TGTGCCAGCAGTCCTCTAGCGGGAGGCCCAGATACGCAGTATTTT. Amino acid sequence: CASSPLAGGPDTQYF.

V and J are TRBV9 and TRBJ1-1; weak D call: TRBD1 (6 bases). Trimming removed 0 bases at V and 1 base at J, with 13 bases between. The CDR3 extends over 16 amino acids. CDR1 is SGDLS and CDR2 is YYNGEE in the germline V gene. Written as DNA, the CDR3 is TGTGCCAGCAGCGTAGCTACGGGCAGGGGGAACACTGAAGCTTTCTTT. It translates to CASSVATGRGNTEAFF.

The V and J genes are TRBV30 and TRBJ1-3; D not resolved. Germline V gene lookup returns CDR1 GTSNPN and CDR2 SVGIG (reference sequence). With 0 bases removed from V and 0 bases from J, the gap between germline ends came to 9 bases. The CDR3 covers 15 residues. CDR3 nucleotides: TGTGCCTGGAGTGTACGGCGGTCCTCTGGAAACACCATATATTTT. Protein sequence: CAWSVRRSSGNTIYF.

This clone was observed a handful of times. The chain has TRBV6-1 and TRBJ2-7; D is possibly TRBD2 (5 bases). Germline CDR1 reads MNHNS; CDR2 reads SASEGT. Deletions cut 1 base from V and 1 base from J, with 8 bases between. CDR3 length: 14 residues. In DNA, the CDR3 is TGTGCCAGCAGTGAAGTAGCGTTATCCTACGAGCAGTACTTC. Encoded protein: CASSEVALSYEQYF.

This chain links TRBV28 with TRBJ1-1; no firm D call. Trimming pared 3 bases from V and 5 bases from J, leaving 19 bases between. Per the germline V gene, CDR1 is MDHEN and CDR2 is SYDVKM. The CDR3 loop spans 16 amino acids. The CDR3: CASSLWGQVRETEAFF. DNA for the CDR3: TGTGCCAGCAGTTTGTGGGGTCAGGTTAGGGAGACTGAAGCTTTCTTT.

This chain links TRBV28 with TRBJ2-5; TRBD2 matches 10 bases. The germline gives CDR1 MDHEN, CDR2 SYDVKM. The CDR3 runs to 16 residues. Losses at the gene ends were 2 bases for V and 5 bases for J; bases not matched to a gene: 8. CDR3 loop: CASSLELAGNLETQYF. In DNA form, the CDR3 reads TGTGCCAGCAGTTTAGAACTAGCGGGAAATTTGGAGACCCAGTACTTC.

The chain employs TRBV5-1 and TRBJ1-1; 7 nucleotides agree with TRBD1. CDR3 size: 15 residues. V was pared by 3 bases and J by 7 bases, with 12 bases of the junction left unmatched. Germline lookup yields CDR1 SGHRS and CDR2 YFSETQ. The CDR3 is CASSWARDSGLEAFF. The CDR3, as DNA: TGCGCCAGCAGCTGGGCTAGGGACAGTGGGCTTGAAGCTTTCTTT.

The gene calls are TRBV5-1 and TRBJ2-7; 11 bases are a match to TRBD2. The germline gives CDR1 SGHRS, CDR2 YFSETQ. The V and J ends lost 8 bases and 4 bases, in that order; junction bases with no gene match: 11. This CDR3 is built from 15 residues. Here the CDR3 reads CASRPSGRNMYEQYF. The CDR3 nucleotides read TGCGCCAGTCGACCTAGCGGGAGGAATATGTACGAGCAGTACTTC.

This chain joins TRBV19 and TRBJ2-5, with a tentative D call TRBD1 (5 bases). This CDR3 spans 15 amino acids. The germline V and J ends were trimmed by 1 base and 5 bases, with 14 bases remaining between them. Per germline, CDR1 LNHDA and CDR2 SQIVND (reference sequence). The CDR3: CASSIVSGSLETQYF. CDR3 nucleotide sequence: TGTGCCAGTAGTATAGTGTCAGGGTCGTTGGAGACCCAGTACTTC.

The V call is TRBV7-6, the J call TRBJ2-3, with 8 positions matching TRBD2. V dropped 5 bases and J dropped 4; count of bases not matched to a gene: 11. The CDR3 has 16 amino acids. Germline V gene sequence: CDR1 SGHVS, CDR2 FNYEAQ. The CDR3 nucleotides read TGTGCCAGCAGCCCCGAGCGGGCGGGAGGACCAGATACGCAGTATTTT. As protein: CASSPERAGGPDTQYF.

V and J are TRBV25-1 and TRBJ2-3; D unresolved. The V gene lost 4 bases and the J gene lost 1 base, with 12 bases spanning the gap. This CDR3 has 15 amino acids. The germline CDR1 and CDR2 sequences are MGHDK and SYGVNS. The CDR3 reads CASSAFEWGTDTQYF. The CDR3 DNA reads as TGTGCCAGCAGTGCCTTCGAATGGGGCACAGATACGCAGTATTTT.

The chain employs TRBV25-1 and TRBJ1-1; possibly TRBD1 for D (6 bases). CDR1 is MGHDK, CDR2 SYGVNS, per germline. The V and J ends lost 4 bases and 1 base respectively, with 19 bases between them. The CDR3 totals 17 residues. The CDR3 DNA sequence: TGTGCCAGCAGTGTGGGAAGGGCAGGGGCGGGGAACACTGAAGCTTTCTTT. This sequence encodes CASSVGRAGAGNTEAFF.

V is TRBV6-5 and J is TRBJ1-5, with no clear D. V lost 5 bases and J 1 base, leaving 9 bases between the germline ends. CDR3 length: 14 amino acids. From germline, CDR1 is MNHEY and CDR2 SVGAGI. The DNA for the CDR3 is TGTGCCAGCAGTGACCGGAGGAGCAATCAGCCCCAGCATTTT. Protein sequence: CASSDRRSNQPQHF.

The rearrangement uses TRBV19 and TRBJ1-5; D possibly corresponds to TRBD1 (5 bases). The germline V gene encodes CDR1 LNHDA and CDR2 SQIVND (reference sequence). V shed 1 base and J shed 0 bases, with 13 bases lying between them. The CDR3 consists of 17 residues. CDR3 residues: CASSIVNRRNSNQPQHF. The CDR3, as DNA: TGTGCCAGTAGTATAGTGAACAGGCGAAATAGCAATCAGCCCCAGCATTTT.

The chain employs TRBV7-9 and TRBJ2-3; 12 bases align to TRBD2. J was trimmed by 8 bases and V by 0 bases; bases with no gene match: 9. In germline, CDR1 is SEHNR, CDR2 FQNEAQ (reference sequence). The CDR3 totals 17 residues. The CDR3 nucleotides read TGTGCCAGCAGCTTAGCGTCTACTAGCGGGAGGTCTTCTACGCAGTATTTT. As protein: CASSLASTSGRSSTQYF.

The rearrangement joins TRBV5-1 to TRBJ2-7, with D perhaps matching TRBD1 or TRBD2 (6 bases each). This CDR3 region has 16 residues. V gave up 0 bases and J gave up 3 bases, with 16 bases separating them. Germline lookup yields CDR1 SGHRS and CDR2 YFSETQ. The CDR3 sequence: CASSLEGGAPLYEQYF. CDR3 DNA: TGCGCCAGCAGCTTGGAGGGGGGAGCCCCCCTCTACGAGCAGTACTTC.

This sequence joins TRBV27 and TRBJ2-7, with 7 positions matching TRBD1. The germline gives CDR1 MNHEY, CDR2 SMNVEV (reference sequence). The CDR3 loop spans 14 amino acids. Germline trimming cut 3 bases from V and 2 bases from J; bases unmatched to any gene: 4. This CDR3 reads CASSLKGAPYEQYF. The CDR3, as DNA: TGTGCCAGCAGTTTGAAGGGGGCGCCCTACGAGCAGTACTTC.

V is TRBV27 and J is TRBJ1-5; D may be TRBD1 (5 bases). Germline V lookup: CDR1 MNHEY, CDR2 SMNVEV (reference sequence). This CDR3 comprises 14 residues. Trimming removed 6 bases at V and 0 bases at J, with 9 bases between. The CDR3 spells CASSPGYSNQPQHF. CDR3 nucleotides: TGTGCCAGCAGCCCAGGGTATAGCAATCAGCCCCAGCATTTT.

The V call is TRBV28, the J call TRBJ2-3; weak D call: TRBD2 (6 bases). The CDR3 spans 12 residues. Trimming pared 6 bases from V and 5 bases from J, leaving 9 bases between. From germline, CDR1 is MDHEN and CDR2 SYDVKM. The DNA of the CDR3 is TGTGCCAGCAGGTCAGCGGGAGATACGCAGTATTTT. Translating gives CASRSAGDTQYF.

This clone was observed a handful of times. This chain uses TRBV5-1 with TRBJ2-1; 13 bases are shared with TRBD2. CDR3 length equals 16 residues. Trimming at V came to 3 bases and at J to 2 bases, leaving 2 bases not matched to a gene. Germline V lookup: CDR1 SGHRS, CDR2 YFSETQ. The CDR3: CASSSGLAGAYNEQFF. Written as DNA, the CDR3 is TGCGCCAGCAGCTCCGGACTAGCGGGGGCCTACAATGAGCAGTTCTTC.

The chain combines TRBV14 with TRBJ2-5; 8 bases are shared with TRBD2. The CDR3 loop spans 15 amino acids. The ends lost 1 base at V and 5 bases at J; junction bases unmatched: 6. The germline CDR1 and CDR2 sequences are SGHDN and FVKESK. CDR3 coding DNA: TGTGCCAGCAGCCAAGCGGGAGGGCCGTTTGAGACCCAGTACTTC. Residues: CASSQAGGPFETQYF.

The rearrangement links TRBV6-1 to TRBJ1-6; no reliable D call. The CDR3 spans 13 residues. Trimming shortened V by 3 bases and J by 9 bases, and 9 bases separated the two germline ends. Germline loops: CDR1 MNHNS, CDR2 SASEGT. The CDR3 region is CASSEEGRSPLHF. The CDR3 nucleotides read TGTGCCAGCAGTGAGGAGGGTCGTTCACCCCTCCACTTT.

The chain joins TRBV28 to TRBJ1-2; no definite D call. Germline loops: CDR1 MDHEN, CDR2 SYDVKM. Trimming left V 2 bases short and J 3 bases short, with 10 bases between. This CDR3 comprises 14 residues. The CDR3 is CASSLEERYYGYTF. The CDR3 nucleotides read TGTGCCAGCAGTTTAGAGGAGCGATACTATGGCTACACCTTC.

The J gene is TRBJ2-2, the V gene TRBV15; D is possibly TRBD2 (6 bases). Germline V lookup: CDR1 LNHNV, CDR2 YYDKDF (reference sequence). This CDR3 is built from 15 residues. Between the trimmed V and J ends, which lost 4 bases and 6 bases, there was a span of 15 bases. The CDR3 nucleotides read TGTGCCACCAGCAATGGGAGGAGACTTTCCGGGGAGCTGTTTTTT. Translated: CATSNGRRLSGELFF. Drawing the rest from reference TRBV15 and TRBJ2-2, the complete variable domain is DAMVIQNPRYQVTQFGKPVTLSCSQTLNHNVMYWYQQKSSQAPKLLFHYYDKDFNNEADTPDNFQSRRPNTSFCFLDIRSPGLGDTAMYLCATSNGRRLSGELFFGEGSRLTVL.

The CDR3 sequence is CASSLYSVGSGGNIQYF. In nucleotides, the CDR3 is TGTGCCAGCAGTTTATACAGTGTGGGCAGCGGGGGGAACATTCAGTACTTC. J is TRBJ2-4 and V is TRBV28, with 9 bases that match TRBD2. The germline V gene has CDR1 MDHEN and CDR2 SYDVKM. CDR3 length: 17 residues. J lost 7 bases, V lost 1 base, and 11 bases had no gene match.

The chain uses TRBV28 and TRBJ2-2; the match to TRBD1 covers 9 bases. With 6 bases clipped from V and 5 bases from J, the junction kept 10 bases outside the gene matches. The CDR3 runs to 16 residues. Per the germline V gene, CDR1 is MDHEN and CDR2 is SYDVKM. The CDR3 DNA sequence: TGTGCCAGCAGAGGACCGGGACAGGGACGTACCGGGGAGCTGTTTTTT. This gives the protein CASRGPGQGRTGELFF.

The CDR3 region has the DNA TGTGCCAGCAAGGCAGTTTTCAATTCACCCCTCCACTTT. Amino acid sequence: CASKAVFNSPLHF. The chain joins TRBV6-1 to TRBJ1-6; no reliable D call. V gave up 7 bases and J gave up 7 bases, with 11 bases separating them. The germline V gene encodes CDR1 MNHNS and CDR2 SASEGT. The CDR3 sequence is 13 residues long.

The chain uses TRBV11-2 and TRBJ2-1; 13 bases are a match to TRBD2. The CDR3 runs to 15 residues. V shed 5 bases and J 8 bases; nucleotides not matched to a gene: 6. Germline V gene sequence: CDR1 SGHAT, CDR2 FQNNGV. The CDR3 sequence: CASSRGTSGIDEQFF. The DNA for the CDR3 is TGTGCCAGCAGCCGAGGGACTAGCGGGATCGATGAGCAGTTCTTC.

J is TRBJ1-1 and V is TRBV7-9, with D possibly being TRBD1 (6 bases). The germline V gene encodes CDR1 SEHNR and CDR2 FQNEAQ (reference sequence). The V end was cut by 4 bases, the J end by 3 bases, with 9 bases between. The CDR3 consists of 13 residues. The CDR3 protein is CASSSQGDTEAFF. The CDR3 bases are TGTGCCAGCAGCTCACAGGGTGACACTGAAGCTTTCTTT.

The gene calls are TRBV2 and TRBJ1-4; D is ambiguous. Per germline, CDR1 SNHLY and CDR2 FYNNEI. The CDR3 has 12 amino acids. The V end lost 7 bases, the J end lost 8 bases, and 11 bases lay between the germline ends. CDR3 DNA: TGTGCCAGCACCCCGACTGTAGAAAAACTGTTTTTT. As protein: CASTPTVEKLFF.

This chain links TRBV21-1 with TRBJ2-7; TRBD1 is the table's D call, not checked against the DNA. TRBV21-1 counts as a pseudogene. The CDR3 sequence is 19 residues long. CDR3 loop: CASSKGPGQGTNAAAEQYF. For the CDR3, the DNA is TGTGCCAGCAGCAAGGGACCCGGACAGGGGACGAACGCCGCCGCCGAGCAGTACTTC.